The sequence of this T cell receptor (beta chain) was determined in a study of beta chain features in type 1 diabetes. Study-level results: Type 1 diabetes patients had moderately but significantly shorter TCRB CDR3s in all four CD4+ subsets. There was a possibility that cDNA sequencing over-represented cells with high TCR expression.

CDR3 length equals 15 residues. V dropped 0 bases and J dropped 8 bases, with 17 bases sitting between them. CDR1 is SGHRS, CDR2 YFSETQ, per germline. Expressed TCRB transcripts were sequenced because the isolated RNA had all been reverse transcribed beforehand. Clones were read by immunoSEQ multiplex PCR, and TCRdb kept only the in-frame ones, dropping some. The sample consists of about 220,000 clones, roughly 11% of them appearing once. Per donor, one heparinised blood draw averaged roughly 110 mL. Each of the CD4+ naive, central memory, regulatory and stem cell-like memory populations was sorted via CD45RO/CCR7/CD25/CD127/CD95/CD27. This clone has a single count. As yet, its antigen is unknown.

This sequence was found in a man aged 18 to 29 in good health. The chain has TRBV5-1 and TRBJ1-2; tentatively, D is TRBD1 (5 bases). Sequenced input: central memory CD4+ T cells from blood. The CDR3 loop reads CASSLEGERGPGYTF. The DNA for the CDR3 is TGCGCCAGCAGCTTGGAAGGGGAAAGGGGCCCCGGCTACACCTTC.